Each of the 27 T cell receptor beta chains below was sequenced from the same sample in a study of lymphopenia after photon versus proton radiotherapy. Profiled with immunoSEQ multiplex PCR; TCRdb holds only in-frame clones, not every one. Of 70,000 or so clones detected, 85% to 95% appear once; the ten largest clones hold 2.2%. This material consisted of peripheral blood, taken from a patient treated with photon-based radiotherapy. These receptors all stem from a woman aged 40 to 50 with cholangiocarcinoma.

The chain joins TRBV9 to TRBJ2-3; D call uncertain. Germline CDR1 SGDLS, CDR2 YYNGEE. This CDR3 region has 12 residues. The V end was cut by 3 bases, the J end by 2 bases, with 4 bases between. The CDR3 DNA is TGTGCCAGCAGCGCCATCACAGATACGCAGTATTTT. It translates to CASSAITDTQYF. Using reference TRBV9 and TRBJ2-3 for the parts outside the CDR3, the full variable domain is DSGVTQTPKHLITATGQRVTLRCSPRSGDLSVYWYQQSLDQGLQFLIQYYNGEERAKGNILERFSAQQFPDLHSELNLSSLELGDSALYFCASSAITDTQYFGPGTRLTVL.

The chain is built from TRBV4-3 and TRBJ1-5; D possibly corresponds to TRBD1 (5 bases). From germline, CDR1 is LGHNA and CDR2 YSLEER. The V end lost 1 base, the J end lost 4 bases, and 11 bases lay between the germline ends. There are 15 residues in the CDR3. The CDR3, as DNA: TGCGCCAGCAGCCAAGCCGTGGGGGGGAATCAGCCCCAGCATTTT. Translation gives CASSQAVGGNQPQHF.

This clone came up once. CDR3 bases: TGTGCCAGCAGCCTCGGGACAGGGGGCCAGGGGTCCCTCCACTTT. Translating it yields CASSLGTGGQGSLHF. This rearrangement joins TRBV4-2 to TRBJ1-6, with 12 bases identical to TRBD1. Germline values: CDR1 LGHNA, CDR2 YNFKEQ. The V and J ends lost 4 bases and 14 bases, in that order; junction bases with no gene match: 9. This CDR3 comprises 15 residues.

The chain recombines TRBV10-1 with TRBJ1-3, with D unclear. The CDR3 loop spans 16 amino acids. V lost 2 bases to trimming and J lost 0 bases, with 11 bases between them. Germline-derived CDR1 and CDR2 are WNHNN and SYGVQD (reference sequence). Written as DNA, the CDR3 is TGCGCCAGCAGTGAGACGCGTACGGTCTCTGGAAACACCATATATTTT. Protein product: CASSETRTVSGNTIYF.

The rearrangement links TRBV4-2 to TRBJ1-5; maybe TRBD1 (6 bases). The V gene's germline CDR1 is LGHNA and CDR2 YNFKEQ. Trimming shortened V by 0 bases and J by 7 bases, and 16 bases separated the two germline ends. This CDR3 contains 16 residues. The CDR3 DNA sequence: TGTGCCAGCAGCCAAGATAATATGGGGGGCTGGCAGCCCCAGCATTTT. As protein: CASSQDNMGGWQPQHF.

The chain combines TRBV14 with TRBJ2-3; 9 bases agree with TRBD2. This CDR3 comprises 15 residues. V lost 3 bases, J lost 3 bases, and 4 bases stayed unmatched. CDR1 and CDR2 from the germline V gene are SGHDN and FVKESK. The DNA for the CDR3 is TGTGCCAGCAGCCAGGGACTAGCTCTGACAGATACGCAGTATTTT. Protein: CASSQGLALTDTQYF.

This chain links TRBV19 with TRBJ2-6; D tentatively fits TRBD1 or TRBD2 (5 bases each). In germline, CDR1 is LNHDA, CDR2 SQIVND (reference sequence). CDR3 size: 16 residues. V lost 3 bases to trimming and J lost 0 bases, with 9 bases between them. The CDR3 sequence: CASSMGVVSGANVLTF. DNA for the CDR3: TGTGCCAGTAGTATGGGGGTGGTCTCTGGGGCCAACGTCCTGACTTTC. The variable domain in full, with the rest retrieved from reference TRBV19 and TRBJ2-6, is DGGITQSPKYLFRKEGQNVTLSCEQNLNHDAMYWYRQDPGQGLRLIYYSQIVNDFQKGDIAEGYSVSREKKESFPLTVTSAQKNPTAFYLCASSMGVVSGANVLTFGAGSRLTVL.

The genes are TRBV2 and TRBJ1-1; D is unresolved. CDR3 length: 10 amino acids. Trimming took 8 bases from V and 2 from J, leaving 3 bases between them. Germline CDR1 and CDR2: SNHLY and FYNNEI. CDR3 sequence reads: CASVNTEAFF. The CDR3 region has the DNA TGTGCCAGCGTTAACACTGAAGCTTTCTTT.

V is TRBV7-9 and J is TRBJ2-5; 11 bases map to TRBD2. Germline CDR1 reads SEHNR; CDR2 reads FQNEAQ (reference sequence). V was pared by 5 bases and J by 1 base, with 6 bases of the junction left unmatched. The CDR3 runs to 16 residues. CDR3 nucleotides: TGTGCCAGCAGCCCGGCTAGCGGGGGGACCCAAGAGACCCAGTACTTC. Protein: CASSPASGGTQETQYF.

The chain links TRBV7-6 to TRBJ2-1, with TRBD1 matching over 7 bases. Germline trimming cut 4 bases from V and 2 bases from J; bases unmatched to any gene: 8. In germline, CDR1 is SGHVS, CDR2 FNYEAQ. The CDR3 covers 16 residues. In nucleotides, the CDR3 is TGTGCCAGCAGCTGGTCGACAGGGTCCACCTACAATGAGCAGTTCTTC. Protein: CASSWSTGSTYNEQFF.

The rearrangement links TRBV29-1 to TRBJ2-7; D remains ambiguous. CDR3 length: 12 residues. The germline V gene encodes CDR1 SQVTM and CDR2 ANQGSEA. With 5 bases removed from V and 0 bases from J, the gap between germline ends came to 8 bases. In DNA form, the CDR3 reads TGCAGCGTTTTGTTGGTCTCCTACGAGCAGTACTTC. Translated, it gives CSVLLVSYEQYF.

V gene TRBV15 combines with J gene TRBJ2-7; tentatively, D is TRBD1 or TRBD2 (5 bases each). CDR3 size: 15 residues. CDR1 and CDR2 from the germline V gene are LNHNV and YYDKDF (reference sequence). V gave up 1 base and J gave up 2 bases, with 12 bases separating them. The CDR3 reads CATSRVVQGPYEQYF. DNA for the CDR3: TGTGCCACCAGCAGAGTTGTCCAGGGACCCTACGAGCAGTACTTC.

Here the CDR3 reads CASSEPGTSGTYEQYF. CDR3 nucleotides: TGTGCCAGCAGTGAGCCCGGGACTAGCGGGACCTACGAGCAGTACTTC. The chain joins TRBV25-1 to TRBJ2-7; 13 positions match TRBD2. The junction had 4 bases not matched to a gene; V was cut back by 3 bases and J by 2 bases. Germline-derived CDR1 and CDR2 are MGHDK and SYGVNS. CDR3 length equals 16 residues.

This sequence joins TRBV28 and TRBJ2-3, with D possibly matching TRBD1 (6 bases). The CDR3 totals 18 residues. V lost 8 bases and J lost 2, with 26 bases in between. Germline lookup yields CDR1 MDHEN and CDR2 SYDVKM. CDR3 DNA: TGTGCCAGCTTGCCCGAAGGGGCAGGGGCAGGACTCACAGATACGCAGTATTTT. Translation: CASLPEGAGAGLTDTQYF. The variable domain in full, completed from reference TRBV28 and TRBJ2-3, reads DVKVTQSSRYLVKRTGEKVFLECVQDMDHENMFWYRQDPGLGLRLIYFSYDVKMKEKGDIPEGYSVSREKKERFSLILESASTNQTSMYLCASLPEGAGAGLTDTQYFGPGTRLTVL.

The chain joins TRBV30 to TRBJ2-7; TRBD2 aligns across 10 bases. The CDR3 length is 13 residues. The trim removed 3 bases at V and 5 bases at J, leaving 4 bases unmatched. Germline V gene sequence: CDR1 GTSNPN, CDR2 SVGIG (reference sequence). Here the CDR3 DNA reads TGTGCCTGGAGGGAAGGACTAGCGGACGAGCAGTACTTC. Translated, it gives CAWREGLADEQYF.

The CDR3 region has the DNA TGTGCCAGCAGCTTAGGGTTGAGGAAGAACAATGAGCAGTTCTTC. Protein product: CASSLGLRKNNEQFF. V gene TRBV11-2 combines with J gene TRBJ2-1, with D unclear. Trimming took off 1 base at V and 5 bases at J, with 12 bases between the two ends. The V gene's germline CDR1 is SGHAT and CDR2 FQNNGV. The CDR3 loop spans 15 amino acids.

The rearrangement links TRBV5-6 to TRBJ2-5, with TRBD2 identical over 9 bases. This CDR3 has 15 amino acids. Germline values: CDR1 SGHDT, CDR2 YYEEEE. Germline trimming cut 5 bases from V and 5 bases from J; bases unmatched to any gene: 10. DNA of the CDR3: TGTGCCAGCAGATACGTAGCGGGGGCCTTTGAGACCCAGTACTTC. This gives the protein CASRYVAGAFETQYF.

The chain combines TRBV28 with TRBJ1-1; TRBD1 matches 8 bases. Germline V gene lookup returns CDR1 MDHEN and CDR2 SYDVKM. There are 14 residues in the CDR3. Trimming cost V 6 bases and J 4 bases; bases outside gene matches: 7. The CDR3 is CASSWTGLGTEAFF. The CDR3 DNA follows: TGTGCCAGCAGCTGGACAGGGCTTGGCACTGAAGCTTTCTTT.

V is TRBV10-1 and J is TRBJ2-3, with TRBD2 matching over 11 bases. The ends lost 4 bases at V and 6 bases at J; junction bases unmatched: 9. The CDR3 extends over 16 amino acids. The germline V gene encodes CDR1 WNHNN and CDR2 SYGVQD (reference sequence). CDR3 amino acids: CASSGTSGSKRDTQYF. In DNA form, the CDR3 reads TGCGCCAGCAGTGGGACTAGCGGGTCAAAAAGGGATACGCAGTATTTT.

The V call is TRBV28, the J call TRBJ1-3; maybe TRBD1 (5 bases). V lost 6 bases to trimming and J lost 2 bases, with 14 bases between them. Germline V gives CDR1 MDHEN, CDR2 SYDVKM. The CDR3 totals 15 residues. As DNA, the CDR3 is TGTGCCAGCAGCTCTTTCCGGGGGACTGGAAACACCATATATTTT. This codes for CASSSFRGTGNTIYF.

V gene TRBV5-8 combines with J gene TRBJ2-3; D is perhaps TRBD1 or TRBD2 (5 bases each). The length of the CDR3 is 11 residues. Trimming cost V 7 bases and J 6 bases, with 9 bases left between them. Germline V gene sequence: CDR1 SGHTS, CDR2 YDEGEE. This CDR3 reads CASRDGDTQYF. The CDR3 DNA reads TGTGCCAGCCGGGACGGGGATACGCAGTATTTT.

This clone was picked up one time. The chain combines TRBV10-1 with TRBJ2-4; TRBD2 agrees at 8 bases. Germline assignment: CDR1 WNHNN and CDR2 SYGVQD (reference sequence). The CDR3 length is 15 residues. After removal of 0 bases from V and 6 bases from J, the junction contained 4 bases not matched to a gene. The CDR3 loop reads CASSESGLAGNIQYF. CDR3 bases: TGCGCCAGCAGTGAGTCAGGACTAGCCGGAAACATTCAGTACTTC.

The V and J genes are TRBV30 and TRBJ1-5; TRBD1 aligns across 8 bases. This CDR3 is built from 14 residues. Germline-derived CDR1 and CDR2 are GTSNPN and SVGIG (reference sequence). The ends lost 0 bases at V and 4 bases at J; junction bases unmatched: 2. The CDR3 is CAWSVDRGNQPQHF. CDR3 bases: TGTGCCTGGAGTGTAGACAGGGGTAATCAGCCCCAGCATTTT.

This chain connects TRBV19 to TRBJ1-1; possible D gene TRBD1, 5 bases. The V end lost 1 base, the J end lost 1 base, and 10 bases lay between the germline ends. From germline, CDR1 is LNHDA and CDR2 SQIVND (reference sequence). This CDR3 is 15 amino acids long. The CDR3 DNA reads TGTGCCAGTAGTATAGTAGAGCAGGGGAACACTGAAGCTTTCTTT. Amino acids: CASSIVEQGNTEAFF.

This clone was seen a few times. The chain carries TRBV7-3 and TRBJ1-1; a possible D gene is TRBD1 (5 bases). V lost 2 bases to trimming and J lost 1 base, with 8 bases between them. This CDR3 spans 14 amino acids. CDR1 SGHTA and CDR2 FQGTGA come from the germline V gene. The CDR3 nucleotides are TGTGCCAGCAGCTTACAGGGTGGGAACACTGAAGCTTTCTTT. It codes for CASSLQGGNTEAFF.

The rearrangement joins TRBV21-1 to TRBJ2-7; the table gives TRBD1 as D, unverified against the DNA. TRBV21-1 is tagged as a pseudogene. The CDR3 loop spans 17 amino acids. The CDR3 region has the DNA TGTGCCAGCCGACAGGGACTTCTACGCACCTACTCCTACGAGCAGTACTTC. This codes for CASRQGLLRTYSYEQYF.

This clone showed up just once. The chain combines TRBV7-2 with TRBJ2-7; 11 positions agree with TRBD2. The CDR3 is made up of 17 amino acids. V was pared by 4 bases and J by 3 bases, with 11 bases of the junction left unmatched. The V gene's germline CDR1 is SGHTA and CDR2 FQGNSA. The CDR3 sequence is CASSWKPTSGIGYEQYF. The CDR3 DNA sequence: TGTGCCAGCAGCTGGAAGCCGACTAGCGGGATTGGCTACGAGCAGTACTTC.